This T cell receptor beta chain was profiled in a study of cytomegalovirus exposure and HLA in healthy donors. As for the study in general: Early on, a data release was issued that held roughly 86 million unique TCRs from HLA-typed donors.

For this clone: Its antigen is not known.

General study findings and limits: Listed as cytomegalovirus-associated were 164 TCR beta chains. Analysis was carried out at a later point, and it linked a missense DCLRE1C variant to TCR beta V- and J-gene trimming. Association with HLA alleles at 0.05 false discovery rate was found for some 18,000 TCR beta sequences in a later analysis.

The PCR made use of 60 Vbeta and 13 Jbeta primers. TCRdb keeps only in-frame clones here, not all; method: immunoSEQ multiplex PCR. This table has some 160,000 clones, approximately 83% appearing once. Germline CDR1 is MNHEY and CDR2 is SMNVEV (reference sequence). Trimming took 2 bases from V and 4 from J, leaving 12 bases between them. The length of the CDR3 is 16 residues. Source material: PBMCs. This clonotype originated in a woman aged 40-49 years in good health and CMV-seronegative. The rearrangement joins TRBV27 to TRBJ1-6; no clear D. CDR3 protein: CASSLRRATYNSPLHF. The CDR3 DNA follows: TGTGCCAGCAGTTTACGGCGGGCGACATATAATTCACCCCTCCACTTT.